Listed here are 19 T cell receptor beta chains from one sample, sequenced in a study of cytomegalovirus exposure and HLA in healthy donors. PCR amplification relied on 60 Vbeta primers (plus 13 Jbeta primers). Libraries were prepared by immunoSEQ multiplex PCR; TCRdb keeps only in-frame clonotypes and omits some of them. The repertoire holds more than 200,000 clones, with about 79% as singletons. Material for sequencing was PBMCs. The receptors shown here come from a male donor in good health and CMV-seronegative.

The chain uses TRBV6-5 and TRBJ1-1, with 8 bases fitting TRBD1. Germline lookup yields CDR1 MNHEY and CDR2 SVGAGI. Trimming took 6 bases from V and 12 from J; bases not matched to a gene: 18. The CDR3 sequence is 15 residues long. The CDR3 spells CASSSTTPDRVVTFF. Here the CDR3 DNA reads TGTGCCAGCAGCTCCACTACCCCGGACAGGGTGGTAACTTTCTTT.

This chain connects TRBV7-9 to TRBJ1-1, with TRBD1 as a possible D gene (5 bases). Germline CDR1 is SEHNR and CDR2 is FQNEAQ (reference sequence). V was trimmed by 5 bases and J by 5 bases, leaving 27 bases between them. CDR3 size: 18 residues. The CDR3 loop reads CASSTRSGETRNTTEAFF. The DNA for the CDR3 is TGTGCCAGCAGCACTCGGTCGGGGGAAACAAGAAACACTACTGAAGCTTTCTTT.

The chain links TRBV7-9 to TRBJ1-4, with 11 bases lining up with TRBD1. Losses at the gene ends were 4 bases for V and 7 bases for J; bases not matched to a gene: 2. This CDR3 contains 14 residues. Germline CDR1 reads SEHNR; CDR2 reads FQNEAQ (reference sequence). DNA of the CDR3: TGTGCCAGCAGCTGGGGACAGGGGGGTGAAAAACTGTTTTTT. It translates to CASSWGQGGEKLFF.

With respect to this clone: Other DNA sequences of this sample code for an identical CDR3. The chain carries TRBV30 and TRBJ2-2; D perhaps matches TRBD1 (6 bases). This CDR3 contains 14 residues. The V gene lost 0 bases and the J gene lost 5 bases, with 10 bases spanning the gap. Looked up from germline, CDR1 is GTSNPN and CDR2 is SVGIG (reference sequence). The CDR3 protein is CAWSVRGWTGELFF. The DNA of the CDR3 is TGTGCCTGGAGTGTCAGGGGTTGGACCGGGGAGCTGTTTTTT.

This clone was found once. The chain is built from TRBV7-2 and TRBJ2-7; D perhaps matches TRBD1 (6 bases). The CDR3 extends over 15 amino acids. In germline, CDR1 is SGHTA, CDR2 FQGNSA. V was cut by 3 bases and J by 0 bases, with 12 bases left in between. DNA for the CDR3: TGTGCCAGCAGCTTTACGACAGGAGGCTCCTACGAGCAGTACTTC. Its translation is CASSFTTGGSYEQYF. The complete variable domain, with remaining parts taken from reference TRBV7-2 and TRBJ2-7, reads GAGVSQSPSNKVTEKGKDVELRCDPISGHTALYWYRQSLGQGLEFLIYFQGNSAPDKSGLPSDRFSAERTGGSVSTLTIQRTQQEDSAVYLCASSFTTGGSYEQYFGPGTRLTVT.

DNA of the CDR3: TGTGCCAGCAGTTTGGTCGGCGGGGCCTACGAGCAGTACTTC. Protein product: CASSLVGGAYEQYF. The chain combines TRBV28 with TRBJ2-7; D may be TRBD2 (6 bases). V was pared by 3 bases and J by 2 bases, with 11 bases between. CDR3 length: 14 residues. CDR1 and CDR2 from the germline V gene are MDHEN and SYDVKM.

The gene calls are TRBV5-1 and TRBJ2-2, with a tentative D call TRBD2 (5 bases). The germline gives CDR1 SGHRS, CDR2 YFSETQ. This CDR3 is 13 amino acids long. V lost 6 bases, J lost 2 bases, and 8 bases lay in between. CDR3: CASTRDNTGELFF. CDR3 in DNA: TGCGCCAGCACCCGGGATAACACCGGGGAGCTGTTTTTT.

V and J are TRBV14 and TRBJ2-1; 9 positions agree with TRBD2. V dropped 2 bases and J dropped 4; count of bases not matched to a gene: 12. The CDR3 consists of 18 residues. Germline values: CDR1 SGHDN, CDR2 FVKESK. CDR3 sequence (DNA): TGTGCCAGCAGCCAAATTAGGATTCGGACTAGCGAGTACAATGAGCAGTTCTTC. Translating it yields CASSQIRIRTSEYNEQFF.

A note on this clone: The junction departs from germline at one end; a sequencing error may be responsible. This sequence joins TRBV7-9 and TRBJ1-1; D possibly corresponds to TRBD1 (6 bases). The CDR3 spans 17 residues. Germline V lookup: CDR1 SEHNR, CDR2 FQNEAQ (reference sequence). The CDR3 DNA is TGTTCCAGCAGCTTAGCCTCTGGGGGGGCAGGCGCCCCTGAAGCTTTCTTT. It translates to CSSSLASGGAGAPEAFF.

V and J are TRBV5-5 and TRBJ1-6; 10 bases are a match to TRBD1. The CDR3 totals 15 residues. Germline CDR1 and CDR2: SGHKS and YYEKEE (reference sequence). J lost 9 bases, V lost 0 bases, and 3 bases had no gene match. The CDR3 spells CASSLDWDRGSPLHF. The CDR3 DNA reads TGTGCCAGCAGCTTGGACTGGGACAGGGGTTCACCCCTCCACTTT.

The genes are TRBV7-2 and TRBJ1-1, with a tentative D call TRBD1 (6 bases). Deletions cut 11 bases from V and 5 bases from J, with 18 bases between. Germline CDR1 SGHTA, CDR2 FQGNSA. There are 13 residues in the CDR3. CDR3 bases: TGTGCCGTACGCCGGGGGGCGCGTACTGAAGCTTTCTTT. Translated, it gives CAVRRGARTEAFF.

The chain carries TRBV7-9 and TRBJ2-3; 11 nucleotides agree with TRBD2. This CDR3 is built from 16 residues. The germline V gene encodes CDR1 SEHNR and CDR2 FQNEAQ (reference sequence). V was pared by 5 bases and J by 2 bases, with 6 bases of the junction left unmatched. CDR3 DNA sequence: TGTGCCAGCAGCATCGGGACTAGCGGATTCACAGATACGCAGTATTTT. Amino acid sequence: CASSIGTSGFTDTQYF.

The V call is TRBV15, the J call TRBJ2-7; a possible D gene is TRBD1 (7 bases). CDR1 is LNHNV and CDR2 is YYDKDF in the germline V gene (reference sequence). V was shortened by 0 bases and J by 11 bases, with 17 bases between the two germline ends. This CDR3 spans 14 amino acids. The CDR3 region has the DNA TGTGCCACCAGCAGAGAGGTCCAGGGGGGAAAAAAGTACTTC. Translating gives CATSREVQGGKKYF. Based on the CDR3 plus reference TRBV15 and TRBJ2-7, the full variable domain is DAMVIQNPRYQVTQFGKPVTLSCSQTLNHNVMYWYQQKSSQAPKLLFHYYDKDFNNEADTPDNFQSRRPNTSFCFLDIRSPGLGDTAMYLCATSREVQGGKKYFGPGTRLTVT.

CDR3 protein: CASSMDDRERQPQHF. In DNA form, the CDR3 reads TGTGCCAGTAGTATGGACGACAGGGAAAGGCAGCCCCAGCATTTT. The chain couples TRBV19 to TRBJ1-5; 7 bases fit TRBD1. The germline CDR1 and CDR2 sequences are LNHDA and SQIVND (reference sequence). J gave up 7 bases and V 3 bases, and 9 bases lay outside the gene matches. This CDR3 has 15 residues.

The chain links TRBV6-5 to TRBJ1-2; tentative D call: TRBD1 (6 bases). Germline loops: CDR1 MNHEY, CDR2 SVGAGI. V was cut by 2 bases and J by 8 bases, with 15 bases left in between. The CDR3 loop spans 14 amino acids. The CDR3 spells CASSYARGQGGYTF. CDR3 coding DNA: TGTGCCAGCAGTTACGCGAGGGGACAAGGGGGCTACACCTTC.

The J gene is TRBJ2-7, the V gene TRBV27; TRBD2 matches 8 bases. Germline V CDR1 and CDR2: MNHEY, SMNVEV (reference sequence). The CDR3 contains 14 residues. The V segment lost 5 bases and the J segment 6 bases; nucleotides outside the gene matches: 9. CDR3 loop: CASSPVGGAAEQYF. The CDR3 coding sequence is TGTGCCAGCAGTCCCGTCGGGGGGGCGGCCGAGCAGTACTTC.

The genes are TRBV29-1 and TRBJ1-2; TRBD1 matches 9 bases. The V gene end was trimmed by 4 bases and the J gene end by 4 bases; junction bases not matched to a gene: 10. CDR1 SQVTM and CDR2 ANQGSEA come from the germline V gene. The CDR3 contains 15 residues. The CDR3 here is CSVAGQQGAIYGYTF. The CDR3 DNA reads TGCAGCGTTGCAGGGCAACAGGGGGCCATCTATGGCTACACCTTC.

The chain uses TRBV5-6 and TRBJ1-1; possible D gene TRBD1, 6 bases. V lost 5 bases to trimming and J lost 4 bases, with 9 bases between them. The V gene's germline CDR1 is SGHDT and CDR2 YYEEEE. This CDR3 has 12 amino acids. Here the CDR3 DNA reads TGTGCCAGCAGGGGGGCGAGCACTGAAGCTTTCTTT. It codes for CASRGASTEAFF.

The chain recombines TRBV5-5 with TRBJ2-3; possibly TRBD2 for D (7 bases). This CDR3 comprises 18 residues. Trimming shortened V by 2 bases and J by 2 bases, and 21 bases separated the two germline ends. The germline V gene has CDR1 SGHKS and CDR2 YYEKEE (reference sequence). The CDR3 protein is CASSFDRGGPHPTDTQYF. As DNA, the CDR3 is TGTGCCAGCAGCTTCGACCGCGGGGGCCCCCATCCCACAGATACGCAGTATTTT.